The 7 T cell receptor beta chains listed next were all sequenced from one sample in a study of OX40 agonist ivuxolimab in advanced cancers. TCRdb's copy holds only in-frame clones and misses some; the assay was immunoSEQ multiplex PCR. The profile shows more than 60,000 clones, around 86% of them singletons. Sequences were derived from CD4+ or CD8+ T cells sorted from blood, sampled in a trial of the OX40 agonist ivuxolimab. These receptors all stem from an adult with an advanced solid tumor such as melanoma, head and neck, liver or kidney cancer.

The chain recombines TRBV21-1 with TRBJ1-2; the listed D gene, TRBD1, was not tested against the DNA. TRBV21-1 is a known pseudogene. The CDR3 is 15 amino acids. The CDR3 region has the DNA TGTGCCAGCAGCAGGGGGACAGAAAAGACTTATGGCTACACCTTC. It specifies CASSRGTEKTYGYTF.

The chain joins TRBV5-4 to TRBJ2-7, with TRBD2 matching over 14 bases. Per germline, CDR1 SGHNT and CDR2 YYREEE (reference sequence). V was pared by 2 bases and J by 1 base, with 2 bases of the junction left unmatched. The CDR3 has 16 amino acids. CDR3 protein: CASSLGLAGGSYEQYF. CDR3 in DNA: TGTGCCAGCAGCTTAGGACTAGCGGGGGGATCCTACGAGCAGTACTTC.

This clone has a single count. The chain uses TRBV5-4 and TRBJ2-2; 7 positions agree with TRBD1. V gave up 3 bases and J gave up 6 bases; unmatched junction bases: 5. Germline assignment: CDR1 SGHNT and CDR2 YYREEE (reference sequence). CDR3 length: 14 residues. CDR3 residues: CASSWQQGPGELFF. The DNA of the CDR3 is TGTGCCAGCAGCTGGCAACAGGGGCCCGGGGAGCTGTTTTTT.

The rearrangement links TRBV5-1 to TRBJ2-2, with 7 bases lining up with TRBD2. V shed 5 bases, J shed 0 bases, and the junction held 7 bases outside the gene matches. Germline-derived CDR1 and CDR2 are SGHRS and YFSETQ. CDR3 size: 16 residues. The CDR3 loop reads CASRLTAGSNTGELFF. The CDR3 nucleotides are TGCGCCAGCAGGCTAACAGCGGGGTCGAACACCGGGGAGCTGTTTTTT.

The chain carries TRBV30 and TRBJ1-5; possible D gene TRBD1, 6 bases. CDR1 is GTSNPN and CDR2 is SVGIG in the germline V gene (reference sequence). V was shortened by 4 bases and J by 7 bases, with 14 bases between the two germline ends. This CDR3 region has 13 residues. The CDR3 loop is CAWTQGRDQPQHF. The CDR3 region has the DNA TGTGCCTGGACTCAGGGGAGGGACCAGCCCCAGCATTTT. Drawing the rest from reference TRBV30 and TRBJ1-5, the complete variable domain is SQTIHQWPATLVQPVGSPLSLECTVEGTSNPNLYWYRQAAGRGLQLLFYSVGIGQISSEVPQNLSASRPQDRQFILSSKKLLLSDSGFYLCAWTQGRDQPQHFGDGTRLSIL.

This clone appeared a few times. The rearrangement joins TRBV10-3 to TRBJ1-2, with D possibly being TRBD1 (6 bases). From germline, CDR1 is ENHRY and CDR2 SYGVKD. This CDR3 comprises 15 residues. Trimming removed 3 bases from V and 3 bases from J, with 14 bases in between. The CDR3: CAISDFGTRDYGYTF. DNA for the CDR3: TGTGCCATCAGTGACTTCGGGACAAGGGACTATGGCTACACCTTC.

The V call is TRBV5-1, the J call TRBJ2-2; the D gene is possibly TRBD2 (5 bases). The V and J ends lost 0 bases and 7 bases respectively, with 10 bases between them. The CDR3 runs to 14 residues. From germline, CDR1 is SGHRS and CDR2 YFSETQ. The DNA for the CDR3 is TGCGCCAGCAGCTTGGCGCCTAGCTTCGGGGAGCTGTTTTTT. Translating gives CASSLAPSFGELFF.